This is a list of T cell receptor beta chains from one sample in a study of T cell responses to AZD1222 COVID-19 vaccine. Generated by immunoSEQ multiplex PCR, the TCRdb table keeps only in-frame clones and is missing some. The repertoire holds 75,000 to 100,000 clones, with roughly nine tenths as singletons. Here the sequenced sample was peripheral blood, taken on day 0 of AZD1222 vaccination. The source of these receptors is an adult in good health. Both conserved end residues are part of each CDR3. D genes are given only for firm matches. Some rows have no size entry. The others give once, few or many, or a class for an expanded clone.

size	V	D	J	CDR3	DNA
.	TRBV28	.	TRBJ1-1	CASTPPGNTEAFF	TGTGCCAGCACCCCACCGGGGAACACTGAAGCTTTCTTT
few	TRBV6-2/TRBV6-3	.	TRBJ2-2	CASSYSNTGELFF	TGTGCCAGCAGTTACTCGAACACCGGGGAGCTGTTTTTT
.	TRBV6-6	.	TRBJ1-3	CASSWVSRSGNTIYF	TGTGCCAGCAGTTGGGTCTCACGCTCTGGAAACACCATATATTTT
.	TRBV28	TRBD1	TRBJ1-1	CASEPDRGLVGTEAFF	TGTGCCAGCGAGCCGGACAGGGGGCTTGTGGGCACTGAAGCTTTCTTT
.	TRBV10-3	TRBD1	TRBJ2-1	CAIGSDRGRVSYNEQFF	TGTGCCATCGGATCAGACAGGGGTCGGGTCTCCTACAATGAGCAGTTCTTC
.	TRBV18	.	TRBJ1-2	CASSPDTDYGYTF	TGTGCCAGCTCACCAGATACGGACTATGGCTACACCTTC
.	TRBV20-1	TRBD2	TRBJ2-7	CSAGGAQQYF	TGCAGTGCCGGGGGGGCACAGCAGTACTTC
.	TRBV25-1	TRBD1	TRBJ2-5	CASTVLGQGALETQYF	TGTGCCAGCACCGTCCTCGGACAGGGGGCTCTAGAGACCCAGTACTTC
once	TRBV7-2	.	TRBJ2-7	CASSLDRSGSNEQYF	TGTGCCAGCAGCTTAGACCGTTCGGGGAGCAACGAGCAGTACTTC
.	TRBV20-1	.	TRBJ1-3	CSASMGNSGNTIYF	TGCAGTGCTAGTATGGGGAACTCTGGAAACACCATATATTTT
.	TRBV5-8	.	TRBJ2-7	CASSHEPRRYYEQYF	TGTGCCAGCAGCCACGAACCCAGGAGATACTACGAGCAGTACTTC
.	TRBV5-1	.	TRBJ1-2	CASSLGGYYGYTF	TGCGCCAGCAGCTTGGGCGGGTACTATGGCTACACCTTC
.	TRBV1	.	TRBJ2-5	CTSSQDRLAGALISETQYF	TGCACCAGCAGCCAAGATCGGTTAGCGGGGGCACTTATCTCGGAGACCCAGTACTTC
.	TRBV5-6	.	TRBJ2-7	CASSLNMFGLDLSYEQYF	TGTGCCAGCAGCTTGAATATGTTCGGGCTTGACCTATCCTACGAGCAGTACTTC
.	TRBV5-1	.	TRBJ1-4	CASSPTTGPTNEKLFF	TGCGCCAGCAGCCCCACCACAGGGCCCACTAATGAAAAACTGTTTTTT
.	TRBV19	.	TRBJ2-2	CASSIGRGTGELFF	TGTGCCAGTAGTATAGGGAGGGGCACCGGGGAGCTGTTTTTT
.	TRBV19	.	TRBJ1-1	CASTRGDGNTEAFF	TGTGCCAGCACGCGGGGAGACGGGAACACTGAAGCTTTCTTT
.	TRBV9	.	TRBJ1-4	CASSRGTNEKLFF	TGTGCCAGCAGCAGGGGGACTAATGAAAAACTGTTTTTT
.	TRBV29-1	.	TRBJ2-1	CSVEPPSGEQFF	TGCAGCGTTGAACCCCCATCCGGTGAGCAGTTCTTC
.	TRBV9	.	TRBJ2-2	CASSVVQRSGELFF	TGTGCCAGCAGCGTAGTCCAGCGCAGTGGGGAGCTGTTTTTT
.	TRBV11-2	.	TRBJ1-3	CASSRLNTIYF	TGTGCCAGCAGCCGTTTAAACACCATATATTTT
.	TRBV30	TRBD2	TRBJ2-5	CAWSAGGRETQYF	TGTGCCTGGAGTGCGGGGGGTAGGGAGACCCAGTACTTC
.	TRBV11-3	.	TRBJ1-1	CASSETNTEAFF	TGTGCCAGCAGCGAAACGAACACTGAAGCTTTCTTT
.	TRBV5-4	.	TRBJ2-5	CASSLGFQETQYF	TGTGCCAGCAGCCTTGGGTTCCAAGAGACCCAGTACTTC
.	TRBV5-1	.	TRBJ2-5	CASSRIVGSETQYF	TGCGCCAGCAGCCGCATTGTTGGTTCGGAGACCCAGTACTTC
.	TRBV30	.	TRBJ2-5	CAWSTLQETQYF	TGTGCCTGGAGTACACTACAAGAGACCCAGTACTTC
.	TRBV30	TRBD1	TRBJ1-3	CATDRNSGNTIYF	TGTGCTACGGACAGGAACTCTGGAAACACCATATATTTT
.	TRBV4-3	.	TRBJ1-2	CASSQGRGGGYTF	TGCGCCAGCAGCCAAGGGAGGGGCGGAGGCTACACCTTC
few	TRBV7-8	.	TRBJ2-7	CASSFTASSYEQYF	TGTGCCAGCAGCTTTACAGCGAGTTCCTACGAGCAGTACTTC
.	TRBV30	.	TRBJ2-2	CAWSGNWDSLFPGELFF	TGTGCCTGGAGTGGAAACTGGGACTCACTGTTCCCCGGGGAGCTGTTTTTT
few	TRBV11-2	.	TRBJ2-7	CASSFSGASYEQYF	TGTGCCAGCAGCTTTTCCGGGGCTTCCTACGAGCAGTACTTC
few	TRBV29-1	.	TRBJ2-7	CSVESRSGYEQYF	TGCAGCGTTGAATCCAGGTCCGGCTACGAGCAGTACTTC
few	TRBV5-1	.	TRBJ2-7	CASSSSYEQYF	TGCGCCAGCAGCTCTTCCTACGAGCAGTACTTC
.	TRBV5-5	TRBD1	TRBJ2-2	CASSFRDRVKFWTGELFF	TGTGCCAGCAGCTTTCGAGACAGGGTAAAATTTTGGACCGGGGAGCTGTTTTTT
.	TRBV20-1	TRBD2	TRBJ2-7	CSASSGGGTYEQYF	TGCAGTGCCAGTAGCGGGGGGGGAACCTACGAGCAGTACTTC
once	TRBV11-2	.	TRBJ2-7	CASSLDGGLPVEQYF	TGTGCCAGCAGCTTAGACGGGGGACTCCCGGTGGAGCAGTACTTC
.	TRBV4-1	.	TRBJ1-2	CASSQDRGGRADGYTF	TGCGCCAGCAGCCAAGATCGTGGAGGGAGAGCGGATGGCTACACCTTC
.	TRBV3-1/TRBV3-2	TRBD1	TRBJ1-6	CASSSRTGSNSPLHF	TGTGCCAGCAGCTCCCGGACAGGGAGCAATTCACCCCTCCACTTT
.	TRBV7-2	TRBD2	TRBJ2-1	CASSLDLAGGLVEQFF	TGTGCCAGCAGCTTAGATTTAGCGGGGGGGCTGGTTGAGCAGTTCTTC
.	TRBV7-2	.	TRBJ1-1	CASSLGFGNTEAFF	TGTGCCAGCAGCTTAGGGTTTGGTAACACTGAAGCTTTCTTT
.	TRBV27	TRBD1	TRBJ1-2	CASSLTGVGYTF	TGTGCCAGCAGTTTAACAGGGGTTGGCTACACCTTC
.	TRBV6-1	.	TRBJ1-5	CASSEAWGISNQPQHF	TGTGCCAGCAGTGAAGCGTGGGGGATTAGCAATCAGCCCCAGCATTTT
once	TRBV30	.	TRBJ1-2	CAWGRGGDYGYTF	TGTGCCTGGGGCAGGGGAGGCGACTATGGCTACACCTTC
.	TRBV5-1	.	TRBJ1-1	CASRTGDPGSNAFF	TGCGCCAGCAGAACCGGGGACCCGGGGAGTAACGCTTTCTTT
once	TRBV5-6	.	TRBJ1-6	CASSLGDSPLHF	TGTGCCAGCAGCTTGGGGGATTCACCCCTCCACTTT
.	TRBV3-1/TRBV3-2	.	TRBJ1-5	CASSQVPGNQPQHF	TGTGCCAGCAGCCAAGTGCCAGGGAATCAGCCCCAGCATTTT
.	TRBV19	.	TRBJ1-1	CASSLNTPTLGTEAFF	TGTGCCAGTAGCCTTAATACGCCCACTTTAGGCACTGAAGCTTTCTTT